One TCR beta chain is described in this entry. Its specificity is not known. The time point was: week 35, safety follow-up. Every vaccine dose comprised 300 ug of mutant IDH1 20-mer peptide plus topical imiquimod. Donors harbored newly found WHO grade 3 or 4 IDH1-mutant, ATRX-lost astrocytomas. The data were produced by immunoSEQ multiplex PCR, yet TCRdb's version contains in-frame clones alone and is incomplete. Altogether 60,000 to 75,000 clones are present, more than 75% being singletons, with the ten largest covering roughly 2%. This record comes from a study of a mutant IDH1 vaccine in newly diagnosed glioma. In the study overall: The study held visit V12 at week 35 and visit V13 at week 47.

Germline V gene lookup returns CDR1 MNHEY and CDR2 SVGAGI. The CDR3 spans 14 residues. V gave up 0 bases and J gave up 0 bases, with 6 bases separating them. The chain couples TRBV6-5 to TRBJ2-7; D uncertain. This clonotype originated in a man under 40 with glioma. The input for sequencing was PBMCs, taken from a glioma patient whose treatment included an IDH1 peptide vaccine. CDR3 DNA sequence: TGTGCCAGCAGTTACTCAGCACCCTCCTACGAGCAGTACTTC. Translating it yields CASSYSAPSYEQYF.